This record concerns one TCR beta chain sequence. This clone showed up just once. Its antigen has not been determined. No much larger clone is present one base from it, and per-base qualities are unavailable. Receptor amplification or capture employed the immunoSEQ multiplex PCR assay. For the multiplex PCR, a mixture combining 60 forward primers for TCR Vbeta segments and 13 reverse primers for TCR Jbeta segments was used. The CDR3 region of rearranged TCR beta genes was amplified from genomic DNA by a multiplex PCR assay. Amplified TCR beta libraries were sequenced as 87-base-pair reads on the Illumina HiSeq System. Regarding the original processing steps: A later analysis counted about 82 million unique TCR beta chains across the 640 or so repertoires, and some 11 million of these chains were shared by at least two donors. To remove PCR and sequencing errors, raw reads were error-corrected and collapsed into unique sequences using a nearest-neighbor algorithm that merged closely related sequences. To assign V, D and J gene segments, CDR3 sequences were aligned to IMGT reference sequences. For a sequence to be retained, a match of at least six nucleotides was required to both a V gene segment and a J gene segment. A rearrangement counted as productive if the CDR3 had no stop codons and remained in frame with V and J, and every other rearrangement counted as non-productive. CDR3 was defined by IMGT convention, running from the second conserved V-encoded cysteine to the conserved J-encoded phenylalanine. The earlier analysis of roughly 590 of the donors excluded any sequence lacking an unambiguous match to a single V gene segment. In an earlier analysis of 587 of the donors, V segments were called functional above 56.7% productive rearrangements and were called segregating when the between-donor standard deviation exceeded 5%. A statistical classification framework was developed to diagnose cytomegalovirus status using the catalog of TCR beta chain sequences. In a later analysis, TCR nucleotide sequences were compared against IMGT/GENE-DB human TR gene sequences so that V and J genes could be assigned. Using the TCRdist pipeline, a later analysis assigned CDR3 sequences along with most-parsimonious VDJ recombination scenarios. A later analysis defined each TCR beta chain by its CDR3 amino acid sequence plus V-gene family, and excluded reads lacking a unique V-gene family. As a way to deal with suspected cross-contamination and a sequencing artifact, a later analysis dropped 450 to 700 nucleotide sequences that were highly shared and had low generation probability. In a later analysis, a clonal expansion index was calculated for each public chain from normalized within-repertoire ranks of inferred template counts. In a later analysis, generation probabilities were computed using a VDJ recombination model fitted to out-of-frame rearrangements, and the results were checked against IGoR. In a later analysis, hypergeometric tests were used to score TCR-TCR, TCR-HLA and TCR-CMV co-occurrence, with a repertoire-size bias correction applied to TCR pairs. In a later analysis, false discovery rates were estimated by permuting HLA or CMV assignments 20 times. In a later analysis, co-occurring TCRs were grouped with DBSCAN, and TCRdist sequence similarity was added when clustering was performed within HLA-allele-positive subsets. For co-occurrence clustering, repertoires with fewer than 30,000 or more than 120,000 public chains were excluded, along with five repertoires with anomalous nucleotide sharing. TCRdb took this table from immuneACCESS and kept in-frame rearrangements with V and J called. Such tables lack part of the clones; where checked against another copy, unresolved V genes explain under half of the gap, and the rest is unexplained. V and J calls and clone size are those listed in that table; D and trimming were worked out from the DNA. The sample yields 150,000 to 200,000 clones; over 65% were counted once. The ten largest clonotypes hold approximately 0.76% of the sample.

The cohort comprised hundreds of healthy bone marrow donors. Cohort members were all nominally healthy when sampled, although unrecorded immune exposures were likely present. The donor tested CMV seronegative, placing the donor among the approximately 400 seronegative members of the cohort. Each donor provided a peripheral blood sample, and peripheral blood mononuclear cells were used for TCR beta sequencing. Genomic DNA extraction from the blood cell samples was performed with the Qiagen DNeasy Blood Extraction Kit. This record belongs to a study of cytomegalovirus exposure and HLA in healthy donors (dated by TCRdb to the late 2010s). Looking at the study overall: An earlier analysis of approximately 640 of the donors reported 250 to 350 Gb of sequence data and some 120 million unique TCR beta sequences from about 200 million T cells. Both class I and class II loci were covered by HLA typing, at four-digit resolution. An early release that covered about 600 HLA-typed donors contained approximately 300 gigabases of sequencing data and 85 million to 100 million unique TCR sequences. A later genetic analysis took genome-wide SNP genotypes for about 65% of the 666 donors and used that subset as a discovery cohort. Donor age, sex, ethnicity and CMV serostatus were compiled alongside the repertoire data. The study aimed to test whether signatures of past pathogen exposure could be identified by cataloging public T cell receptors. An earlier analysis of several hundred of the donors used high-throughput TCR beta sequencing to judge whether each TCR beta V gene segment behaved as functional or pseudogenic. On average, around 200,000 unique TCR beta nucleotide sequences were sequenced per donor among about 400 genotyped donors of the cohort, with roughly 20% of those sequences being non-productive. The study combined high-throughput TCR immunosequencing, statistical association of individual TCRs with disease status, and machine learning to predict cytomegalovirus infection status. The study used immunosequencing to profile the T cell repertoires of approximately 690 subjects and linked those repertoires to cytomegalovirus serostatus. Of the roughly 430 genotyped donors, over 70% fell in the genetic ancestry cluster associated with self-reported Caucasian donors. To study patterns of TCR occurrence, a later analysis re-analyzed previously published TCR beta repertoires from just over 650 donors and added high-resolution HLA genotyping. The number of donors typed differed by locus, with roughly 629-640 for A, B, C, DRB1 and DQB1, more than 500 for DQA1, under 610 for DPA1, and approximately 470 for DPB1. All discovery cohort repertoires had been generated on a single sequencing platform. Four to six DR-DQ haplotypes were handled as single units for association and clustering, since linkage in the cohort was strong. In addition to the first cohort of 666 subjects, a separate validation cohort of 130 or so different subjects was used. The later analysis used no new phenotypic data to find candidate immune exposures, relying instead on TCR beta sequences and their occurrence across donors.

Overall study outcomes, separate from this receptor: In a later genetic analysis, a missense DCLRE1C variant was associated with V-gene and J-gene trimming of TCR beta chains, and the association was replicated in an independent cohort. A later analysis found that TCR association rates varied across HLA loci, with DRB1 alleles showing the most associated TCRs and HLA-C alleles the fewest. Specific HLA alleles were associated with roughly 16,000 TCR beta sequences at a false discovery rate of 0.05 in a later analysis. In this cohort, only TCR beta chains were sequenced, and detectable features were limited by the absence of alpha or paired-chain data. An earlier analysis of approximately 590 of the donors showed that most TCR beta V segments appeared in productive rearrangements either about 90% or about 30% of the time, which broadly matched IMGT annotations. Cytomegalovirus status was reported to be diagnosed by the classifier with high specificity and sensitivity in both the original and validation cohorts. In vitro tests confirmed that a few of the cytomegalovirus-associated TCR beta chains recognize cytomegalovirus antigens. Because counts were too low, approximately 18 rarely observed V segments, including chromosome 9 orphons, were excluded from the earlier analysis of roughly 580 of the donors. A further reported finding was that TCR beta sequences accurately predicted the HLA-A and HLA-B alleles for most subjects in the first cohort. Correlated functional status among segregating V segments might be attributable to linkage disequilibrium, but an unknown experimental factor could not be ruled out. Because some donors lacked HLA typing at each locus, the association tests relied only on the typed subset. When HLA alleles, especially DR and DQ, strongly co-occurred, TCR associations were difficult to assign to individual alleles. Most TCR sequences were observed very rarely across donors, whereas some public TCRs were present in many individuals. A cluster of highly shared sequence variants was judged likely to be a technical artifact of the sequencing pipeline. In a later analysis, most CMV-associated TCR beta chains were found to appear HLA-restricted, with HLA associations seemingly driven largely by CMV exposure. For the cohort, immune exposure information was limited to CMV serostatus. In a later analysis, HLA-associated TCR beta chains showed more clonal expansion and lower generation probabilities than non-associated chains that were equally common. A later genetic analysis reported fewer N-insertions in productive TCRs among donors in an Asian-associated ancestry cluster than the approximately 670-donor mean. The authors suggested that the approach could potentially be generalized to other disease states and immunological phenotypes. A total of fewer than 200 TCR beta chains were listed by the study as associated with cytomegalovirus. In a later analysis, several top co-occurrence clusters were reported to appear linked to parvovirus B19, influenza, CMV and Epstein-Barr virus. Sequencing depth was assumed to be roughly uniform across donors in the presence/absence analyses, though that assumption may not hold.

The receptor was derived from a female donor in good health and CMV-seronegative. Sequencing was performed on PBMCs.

The CDR3: CASSKQVSGMASGYTF. The DNA sequence is given as TGTGCCAGCAGTAAACAGGTTTCTGGTATGGCTAGTGGCTACACCTTC. The rearranged segments are TRBV2 and TRBJ1-2; TRBD1 is possibly the D segment (5 matching bases). The junction shows trimming of 5 bases on V and 7 bases on J, plus 23 bases between the germline ends. CDR1 and CDR2 are read off the germline V gene as SNHLY and FYNNEI. Taken from cysteine to phenylalanine, the CDR3 has 16 residues. Only the CDR3 DNA is retained, 48 bases long and in frame from the first base.